What follows is one T cell receptor beta chain and its context. This clonotype came up a few times. No cognate antigen has been identified for it. No per-base quality is available; no much larger clone lies one base away. Instrument used: Illumina NovaSeq 6000. TCRalpha and TCRbeta cDNA libraries were constructed by 5'RACE with constant-segment primers, with sample barcodes and unique molecular identifiers being introduced. Trizol reagent was used to extract RNA from every sample. The libraries were amplified in two PCR steps, and the second step added a second sample barcode and Illumina TruSeq adapters. Sequencing of the libraries was done on an Illumina NovaSeq, producing 2 x 150 bp paired-end reads. In the original analysis: Reads were demultiplexed and collapsed into UMI-guided consensus sequences with migec v1.2.7. Using mixcr v2.1.11, UMI consensuses were aligned to TRA and TRB V and J templates and then assembled into clonotypes. A clonotype was counted as expanded or contracted only when both edgeR and NoisET called the clonotype significant, with the noise models trained on biological replicates. For edgeR calls, a false discovery rate-adjusted p below 0.01 and a log2 fold-change threshold of 1 were applied. As an exploratory analysis of dynamics, max-normalized trajectories of the 1000 most abundant clonotypes were examined with PCA combined with hierarchical clustering. Separately sequenced CD4+ and CD8+ repertoires were used to assign a CD4 or CD8 phenotype to each responding clone. TCRdb applied fastp at Q25 and MiXCR to the public reads, then kept only in-frame beta chains. Rows merge per CDR3 protein into single entries with the most common DNA and genes. The V and J calls were determined by TCRdb, not by the authors. The sample records about 390,000 distinct CDR3 sequences, 16% of which are singletons. Clones ranked in the top ten supply approximately 21% of the sample.

The data stem from a study of T-cell memory formation after mild COVID-19 (dated by TCRdb to about 2021). For context, the study as a whole: Most TCR sequence clusters were specific to one of the two donors. In two donors, T-cell clones that expanded and contracted after mild COVID-19 were followed by sequencing TCRalpha and TCRbeta repertoires longitudinally. Two young, previously healthy adult volunteers, one female and one male, were included in the cohort. Broader findings and caveats from the paper: Some responding clones were detected in pre-infection memory, which suggested that pre-existing cross-reactive memory T cells had joined the SARS-CoV-2 response. SARS-CoV-2 specificity was not confirmed for the second-wave clones peaking on day 37. Contracting CD4+ clones were found mainly in CM and EM memory subsets, while CD8+ clones were enriched in EMRA. The study covered only a couple of mild cases, and larger cohorts including severe cases with pre-infection samples were considered necessary. Balanced CD4/CD8 phenotypes were observed for clones contracting from day 15 to 85, whereas a bias towards CD4+ was observed for a second wave of clones expanding from day 15 to 37.

Ficoll-Paque density gradient centrifugation was used to isolate PBMCs. This TCR was sampled from a man aged 18 to 30 who had mild COVID-19 (a few samples of this study predate the infection). The sample titles of this study are shuffled in the database, so cell type and time point are left out; the donor was told from shared clones. The sequencing input was PBMCs or a T cell subset sorted from them (not recorded which).

The CDR3 region: CASSAPPAAGNTGELFF. The sequence in DNA is TGTGCCAGCAGCGCCCCCCCAGCGGCGGGGAACACCGGGGAGCTGTTTTTT. The chain links TRBV9 with TRBJ2-2; TRBD2 could be the D gene, as 5 bases match. The CDR3 has 17 amino acids, counting the end cysteine and phenylalanine. The sequence is cut down to CDR3 DNA, 51 bases in frame from base 1. V sheds 3 bases and J sheds 1 base, leaving 16 bases between their ends. CDR1 and CDR2, per the germline V gene, are SGDLS and YYNGEE.